The 10 T cell receptor beta chains below were found in one sample sequenced in a study of blood T cell repertoires in COVID-19. The assay was immunoSEQ multiplex PCR, and TCRdb's table has in-frame clones only and misses some. The sample carries 150,000 to 200,000 clones, roughly 82% recorded once. Source material: peripheral blood. Receptors were obtained from a woman between 40 and 50 years old with COVID-19, enrolled during active disease.

The chain couples TRBV12-3 or TRBV12-4 to TRBJ2-7; no definite D call. Trimming removed 1 base from V and 3 bases from J, with 7 bases in between. This CDR3 contains 13 residues. The CDR3 region has the DNA TGTGCCAGCAGTTTAGGCAGCGACTACGAGCAGTACGTC. It translates to CASSLGSDYEQYV.

The chain couples TRBV14 to TRBJ2-2, with TRBD2 as a possible D gene (5 bases). Per the germline V gene, CDR1 is SGHDN and CDR2 is FVKESK. V was cut by 6 bases and J by 1 base, with 9 bases left in between. This CDR3 comprises 14 residues. The CDR3 here is CASRTDWNTGELFF. The CDR3 DNA is TGTGCCAGCAGAACGGACTGGAACACCGGGGAGCTGTTTTTT.

The genes are TRBV30 and TRBJ2-1; 14 nucleotides line up with TRBD2. Germline loops: CDR1 GTSNPN, CDR2 SVGIG (reference sequence). Trimming took 4 bases from V and 8 from J; bases not matched to a gene: 4. The CDR3 is 14 residues long. Written as DNA, the CDR3 is TGTGCCTGGAAGGGACTAGCGGGAGTGGATGAGCAGTTCTTC. Translating it yields CAWKGLAGVDEQFF.

The chain carries TRBV5-5 and TRBJ2-1; TRBD2 agrees at 10 bases. CDR3 size: 17 residues. Trimming cost V 4 bases and J 0 bases; bases outside gene matches: 7. The germline gives CDR1 SGHKS, CDR2 YYEKEE (reference sequence). The CDR3 protein is CASSPTPSGSSYNEQFF. In nucleotides, the CDR3 is TGTGCCAGCAGCCCTACCCCTAGCGGGAGCTCCTACAATGAGCAGTTCTTC.

This chain uses TRBV6-5 with TRBJ2-7; 9 nucleotides match TRBD1. V shed 10 bases, J shed 9 bases, and the junction held 7 bases outside the gene matches. Germline CDR1 and CDR2: MNHEY and SVGAGI. CDR3 size: 11 residues. In DNA, the CDR3 is TGTGCCACAAAACAGGGGGCAGGGCAGTACGTC. This sequence encodes CATKQGAGQYV.

The chain employs TRBV19 and TRBJ2-2; TRBD2 agrees at 9 bases. Trimming at V came to 6 bases and at J to 4 bases, leaving 6 bases not matched to a gene. The germline V gene has CDR1 LNHDA and CDR2 SQIVND (reference sequence). The CDR3 sequence is 15 residues long. CDR3 sequence reads: CASSRGSGGTGELFF. Here the CDR3 DNA reads TGTGCCAGTAGCCGGGGTAGCGGGGGCACCGGGGAGCTGTTTTTT.

The chain uses TRBV12-5 and TRBJ2-5; D may be TRBD2 (5 bases). CDR3 length equals 14 residues. The V gene lost 5 bases and the J gene lost 1 base, with 11 bases spanning the gap. Looked up from germline, CDR1 is LGHNT and CDR2 is FRNRAP. The CDR3 is CASGLGVGQETQYF. DNA of the CDR3: TGTGCTAGTGGTCTCGGGGTCGGCCAAGAGACCCAGTACTTC.

This chain joins TRBV19 and TRBJ1-2, with D unclear. V lost 3 bases and J lost 1, with 6 bases in between. This CDR3 is built from 13 residues. Germline V lookup: CDR1 LNHDA, CDR2 SQIVND (reference sequence). CDR3 in amino acids: CASSIANNYGYTF. CDR3 bases: TGTGCCAGTAGTATCGCGAATAACTATGGCTACACCTTC.

The J gene is TRBJ2-3, the V gene TRBV27, with TRBD1 identical over 7 bases. This CDR3 comprises 15 residues. Germline CDR1 reads MNHEY; CDR2 reads SMNVEV (reference sequence). V lost 5 bases to trimming and J lost 3 bases; unmatched junction nucleotides: 8. In DNA form, the CDR3 reads TGTGCCAGCAGTACCACAGGGGTGGGGACAGATACGCAGTATTTT. Translated, it gives CASSTTGVGTDTQYF.

This rearrangement joins TRBV14 to TRBJ1-4; D not certain. Looked up from germline, CDR1 is SGHDN and CDR2 is FVKESK. The CDR3 has 12 amino acids. Trimming pared 5 bases from V and 8 bases from J, leaving 9 bases between. CDR3 DNA sequence: TGTGCCAGCAGCGTACTTGAGGAAAAACTGTTTTTT. It translates to CASSVLEEKLFF. Variable domain in full (rest from reference TRBV14 and TRBJ1-4): EAGVTQFPSHSVIEKGQTVTLRCDPISGHDNLYWYRRVMGKEIKFLLHFVKESKQDESGMPNNRFLAERTGGTYSTLKVQPAELEDSGVYFCASSVLEEKLFFGSGTQLSVL.